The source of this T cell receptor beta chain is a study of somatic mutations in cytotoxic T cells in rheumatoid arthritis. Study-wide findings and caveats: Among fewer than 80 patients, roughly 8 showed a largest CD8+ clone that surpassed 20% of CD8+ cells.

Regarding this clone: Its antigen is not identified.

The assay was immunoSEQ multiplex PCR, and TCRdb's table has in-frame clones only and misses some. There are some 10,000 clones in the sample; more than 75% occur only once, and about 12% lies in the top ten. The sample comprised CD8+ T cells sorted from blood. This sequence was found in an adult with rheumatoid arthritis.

The CDR3 DNA follows: TGTGCCAGTAGCCTCACTAGCGGGGGTTACAATGAGCAGTTCTTC. Translating gives CASSLTSGGYNEQFF. The chain is built from TRBV19 and TRBJ2-1; the match to TRBD2 covers 11 bases. Germline lookup yields CDR1 LNHDA and CDR2 SQIVND (reference sequence). With V trimmed by 6 bases and J by 4 bases, 5 bases remained unmatched. The CDR3 runs to 15 residues. Full variable domain (remainder filled in from reference TRBV19 and TRBJ2-1): DGGITQSPKYLFRKEGQNVTLSCEQNLNHDAMYWYRQDPGQGLRLIYYSQIVNDFQKGDIAEGYSVSREKKESFPLTVTSAQKNPTAFYLCASSLTSGGYNEQFFGPGTRLTVL.